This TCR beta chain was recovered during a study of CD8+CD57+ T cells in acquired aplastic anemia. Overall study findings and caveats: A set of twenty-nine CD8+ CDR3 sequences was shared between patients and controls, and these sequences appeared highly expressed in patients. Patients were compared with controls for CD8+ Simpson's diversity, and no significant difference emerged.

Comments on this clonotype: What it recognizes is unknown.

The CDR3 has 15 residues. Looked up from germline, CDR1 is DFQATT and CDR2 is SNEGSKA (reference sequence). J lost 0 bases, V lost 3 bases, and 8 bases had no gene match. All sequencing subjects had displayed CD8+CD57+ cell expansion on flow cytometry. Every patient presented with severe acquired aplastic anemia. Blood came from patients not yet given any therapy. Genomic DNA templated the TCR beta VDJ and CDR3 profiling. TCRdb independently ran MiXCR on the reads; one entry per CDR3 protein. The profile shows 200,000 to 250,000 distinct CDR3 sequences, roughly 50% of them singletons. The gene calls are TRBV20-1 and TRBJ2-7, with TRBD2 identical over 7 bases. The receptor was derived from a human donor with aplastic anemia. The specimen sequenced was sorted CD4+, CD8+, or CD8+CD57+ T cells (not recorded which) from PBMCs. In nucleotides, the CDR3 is TGCAGTGCTAGGCACACTAGCGCAACCTCCTACGAGCAGTACTTC. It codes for CSARHTSATSYEQYF.